One sample yielded the 4 T cell receptor beta chains listed below, sequenced in a study of blood T cell repertoires in COVID-19. Only in-frame clones appear in the TCRdb table, and some are missing; sequencing was by immunoSEQ multiplex PCR. This table holds around 6,200 clones, about 93% found once. The sequencing input was peripheral blood. The receptors originated from a human donor in a cohort sampled during active COVID-19.

The chain couples TRBV4-2 to TRBJ1-3, with D possibly matching TRBD1 (5 bases). The germline V and J ends were trimmed by 2 bases and 0 bases, with 14 bases remaining between them. The germline gives CDR1 LGHNA, CDR2 YNFKEQ. The CDR3 loop spans 17 amino acids. The CDR3 loop reads CASSQQTTASSGNTIYF. The CDR3 region has the DNA TGTGCCAGCAGCCAACAAACGACAGCCAGCTCTGGAAACACCATATATTTT.

This clone was recorded a few times. Other DNA sequences in this sample translate to the same CDR3. This chain uses TRBV29-1 with TRBJ2-1, with 7 bases fitting TRBD1. CDR3 size: 15 residues. Per the germline V gene, CDR1 is SQVTM and CDR2 is ANQGSEA. Losses at the gene ends were 1 base for V and 4 bases for J; bases not matched to a gene: 7. CDR3 in DNA: TGCAGCGTTGAAGTTTGGGACAGTAGTTACAATGAGCAGTTCTTC. Translated, it gives CSVEVWDSSYNEQFF.

The genes are TRBV6-2 or TRBV6-3 and TRBJ2-5; weak D call: TRBD1 (6 bases). CDR3 length equals 14 residues. CDR1 is MNHEY and CDR2 is SVGEGT in the germline V gene. V was trimmed by 6 bases and J by 3 bases, leaving 14 bases between them. As DNA, the CDR3 is TGTGCCAGCAGCCGCGACAGGAGCAAAGAGACCCAGTACTTC. This gives the protein CASSRDRSKETQYF.

This rearrangement joins TRBV11-3 to TRBJ2-1; tentatively, D is TRBD2 (6 bases). CDR3 size: 14 residues. Germline values: CDR1 SGHNT, CDR2 YENEEA. V gave up 0 bases and J gave up 10 bases, with 13 bases separating them. The CDR3, as DNA: TGTGCCAGCAGCTTAGATCCTGAGCGGGTGGAGCAGTTCTTC. It specifies CASSLDPERVEQFF.